Each of the 25 T cell receptor beta chains below was sequenced from the same sample in a study of cytomegalovirus exposure and HLA in healthy donors. PCR employed 60 Vbeta and 13 Jbeta primers. Measured with immunoSEQ multiplex PCR; TCRdb has only the in-frame clones, and not every one. The sample includes approximately 190,000 clones, 81% of them seen just once. Material for sequencing was PBMCs. The receptors shown here come from a man aged 50 to 60 in good health and CMV-seronegative.

The chain uses TRBV5-1 and TRBJ2-5, with 7 bases that match TRBD2. V dropped 2 bases and J dropped 2; count of bases not matched to a gene: 3. This CDR3 spans 14 amino acids. CDR1 and CDR2 (germline): SGHRS, YFSETQ. This CDR3 is CASSLPAGQETQYF. DNA for the CDR3: TGCGCCAGCAGCTTACCAGCGGGACAAGAGACCCAGTACTTC.

The genes are TRBV7-9 and TRBJ1-1; TRBD1 is a possible D gene (5 bases). Trimming took off 5 bases at V and 3 bases at J, with 7 bases between the two ends. CDR1 and CDR2 (germline): SEHNR, FQNEAQ (reference sequence). The CDR3 extends over 12 amino acids. CDR3 bases: TGTGCCAGCAGCGACAGATACACTGAAGCTTTCTTT. This codes for CASSDRYTEAFF. Complete variable domain (other parts from reference TRBV7-9 and TRBJ1-1): DTGVSQNPRHKITKRGQNVTFRCDPISEHNRLYWYRQTLGQGPEFLTYFQNEAQLEKSRLLSDRFSAERPKGSFSTLEIQRTEQGDSAMYLCASSDRYTEAFFGQGTRLTVV.

J is TRBJ2-7 and V is TRBV18; D gene ambiguous. The germline gives CDR1 KGHSH, CDR2 LQKENI. V was shortened by 5 bases and J by 6 bases, with 11 bases between the two germline ends. The CDR3 has 12 residues. CDR3 nucleotide sequence: TGTGCCAGCTCATCGGTTGGGCTCGAGCAGTACTTC. Its protein product is CASSSVGLEQYF.

The chain couples TRBV6-5 to TRBJ2-1; 8 bases are shared with TRBD2. The CDR3 runs 15 residues. The V and J ends lost 2 bases and 8 bases, in that order; junction bases with no gene match: 8. Germline lookup yields CDR1 MNHEY and CDR2 SVGAGI. CDR3 sequence reads: CASSYQGLALDEQFF. The CDR3 DNA follows: TGTGCCAGCAGTTACCAAGGACTAGCTTTGGATGAGCAGTTCTTC.

In nucleotides, the CDR3 is TGTGCCAGCAGCTTAGCGGGACTAGCGGGGGGAAATGAGCAGTTCTTC. Its protein is CASSLAGLAGGNEQFF. This chain joins TRBV7-9 and TRBJ2-1; 15 bases are a match to TRBD2. V lost 0 bases to trimming and J lost 7 bases; unmatched junction nucleotides: 1. This CDR3 comprises 16 residues. Germline V gene sequence: CDR1 SEHNR, CDR2 FQNEAQ (reference sequence).

The rearrangement joins TRBV2 to TRBJ2-4, with 7 nucleotides matching TRBD1. Per the germline V gene, CDR1 is SNHLY and CDR2 is FYNNEI. V lost 4 bases and J lost 0; bases outside the gene matches: 3. The CDR3 loop spans 15 amino acids. CDR3 coding DNA: TGTGCCAGCAGTGGACAGGGTCTAGCCAAAAACATTCAGTACTTC. Protein product: CASSGQGLAKNIQYF.

This clone was detected once. A read error may account for a junction end that differs from germline. Within the sample, other DNA sequences also encode this same CDR3. The genes are TRBV7-9 and TRBJ1-4; TRBD1 matches 10 bases. The CDR3 contains 15 residues. Germline V gene data show CDR1 as SEHNR and CDR2 as FQNEAQ (reference sequence). The CDR3 region is CASRNRDRGDEKLFF. CDR3 nucleotide sequence: TGTGCCAGCAGGAACCGGGACAGGGGAGACGAAAAGCTGTTTTTT.

The V gene is TRBV7-2, the J gene TRBJ1-3; TRBD1 might be the D (6 bases). From germline, CDR1 is SGHTA and CDR2 FQGNSA. Trimming pared 1 base from V and 4 bases from J, leaving 11 bases between. There are 15 residues in the CDR3. In nucleotides, the CDR3 is TGTGCCAGCAGCTTAGGGGGGCGGCGAGGAAACACCATATATTTT. Amino acid sequence: CASSLGGRRGNTIYF.

This clone has just a few counts. V usage is TRBV7-2 and J usage is TRBJ2-1, with a weak D call TRBD2 (5 bases). Trimming left V 4 bases short and J 10 bases short, with 17 bases between. The CDR3 covers 14 residues. Germline V gene sequence: CDR1 SGHTA, CDR2 FQGNSA. The CDR3 loop is CASSSPRAAREQFF. The CDR3, as DNA: TGTGCCAGCAGCTCCCCACGAGCGGCAAGGGAGCAGTTCTTC.

J is TRBJ1-2 and V is TRBV2, with D perhaps matching TRBD1 (5 bases). The V and J ends lost 10 bases and 3 bases respectively, with 21 bases between them. The CDR3 covers 15 residues. Germline loops: CDR1 SNHLY, CDR2 FYNNEI. The CDR3 region is CATSPGWGGDYGYTF. CDR3 nucleotide sequence: TGTGCCACCTCCCCAGGGTGGGGGGGTGACTATGGCTACACCTTC. Combining the CDR3 with reference TRBV2 and TRBJ1-2 gives the whole variable domain EPEVTQTPSHQVTQMGQEVILRCVPISNHLYFYWYRQILGQKVEFLVSFYNNEISEKSEIFDDQFSVERPDGSNFTLKIRSTKLEDSAMYFCATSPGWGGDYGYTFGSGTRLTVV.

The chain joins TRBV10-3 to TRBJ2-2; 10 bases match TRBD2. The CDR3 totals 14 residues. Germline V gene data show CDR1 as ENHRY and CDR2 as SYGVKD. The V and J ends lost 9 bases and 4 bases, in that order; junction bases with no gene match: 5. CDR3 bases: TGTGCCATTAAGCGGGGGGGTTCCACCGGGGAGCTGTTTTTT. Translated: CAIKRGGSTGELFF.

This clone was counted once. The V gene is TRBV10-3, the J gene TRBJ2-7; 10 bases match TRBD2. The trim removed 6 bases at V and 4 bases at J, leaving 6 bases unmatched. Germline V gene lookup returns CDR1 ENHRY and CDR2 SYGVKD. The CDR3 covers 14 residues. The CDR3 spells CAISGTSARYEQYF. Written as DNA, the CDR3 is TGTGCCATCAGCGGGACTAGCGCCAGGTACGAGCAGTACTTC.

Only a few counts were recorded for this clone. The chain carries TRBV6-1 and TRBJ2-2, with D unresolved. The V end was cut by 2 bases, the J end by 4 bases, with 11 bases between. The CDR3 extends over 15 amino acids. CDR1 is MNHNS, CDR2 SASEGT, per germline. CDR3 bases: TGTGCCAGCAGTGAACCAGGAAGCCCCACCGGGGAGCTGTTTTTT. Translating it yields CASSEPGSPTGELFF.

The chain employs TRBV6-1 and TRBJ2-7, with a weak D call TRBD2 (6 bases). Germline CDR1 reads MNHNS; CDR2 reads SASEGT. The CDR3 sequence is 11 residues long. Trimming pared 3 bases from V and 9 bases from J, leaving 9 bases between. The CDR3 sequence is CASSEGGRQYF. The CDR3, as DNA: TGTGCCAGCAGTGAGGGGGGAAGGCAGTACTTC.

The chain employs TRBV30 and TRBJ2-5, with D possibly TRBD2 on 6 matching bases. The end of the DNA fits TRBJ2-7 better, so the J call may be wrong. This CDR3 spans 12 amino acids. CDR1 and CDR2 (germline): GTSNPN, SVGIG (reference sequence). This CDR3 reads CAWSTGGVEQYF. CDR3 bases: TGTGCCTGGAGTACAGGAGGGGTCGAGCAGTACTTC.

The V gene is TRBV27, the J gene TRBJ1-2; D gene uncertain. V was trimmed by 4 bases and J by 2 bases, leaving 8 bases between them. The CDR3 sequence is 13 residues long. Germline CDR1 and CDR2: MNHEY and SMNVEV (reference sequence). The CDR3 is CASSYRSNYGYTF. As DNA, the CDR3 is TGTGCCAGCAGTTACCGGTCGAACTATGGCTACACCTTC.

V gene TRBV6-5 combines with J gene TRBJ2-7; D is possibly TRBD1 (5 bases). V lost 2 bases, J lost 0 bases, and 11 bases lay in between. The CDR3 contains 15 residues. CDR1 and CDR2 (germline): MNHEY, SVGAGI. The CDR3 DNA reads as TGTGCCAGCAGTTACAGGGGCCTTAGCTCCTACGAGCAGTACTTC. Residues: CASSYRGLSSYEQYF.

The chain employs TRBV4-3 and TRBJ2-7, with TRBD1 identical over 8 bases. This CDR3 is 16 amino acids long. Germline CDR1 is LGHNA and CDR2 is YSLEER. V gave up 3 bases and J gave up 2 bases; unmatched junction bases: 9. DNA for the CDR3: TGCGCCAGCAGCCATCAAAGGACAGGGAGTGCCTACGAGCAGTACTTC. It codes for CASSHQRTGSAYEQYF.

Notes on this clone: The junction departs from germline at one end; a sequencing error may be responsible. J is TRBJ2-5 and V is TRBV18; 7 nucleotides line up with TRBD2. There are 13 residues in the CDR3. Germline values: CDR1 KGHSH, CDR2 LQKENI. This CDR3 reads CASSPRGGEAQYF. The CDR3 DNA is TGTGCCAGCTCACCACGGGGGGGAGAGGCCCAGTACTTC.

The rearrangement links TRBV5-5 to TRBJ2-2; maybe TRBD1 (6 bases). V gave up 3 bases and J gave up 1 base, with 7 bases separating them. The germline CDR1 and CDR2 sequences are SGHKS and YYEKEE (reference sequence). The CDR3 sequence is 14 residues long. CDR3 in DNA: TGTGCCAGCAGCTCGGACAGGAACACCGGGGAGCTGTTTTTT. Translating gives CASSSDRNTGELFF.

The chain links TRBV7-2 to TRBJ2-3; TRBD2 is a possible D gene (7 bases). This CDR3 contains 15 residues. Germline V lookup: CDR1 SGHTA, CDR2 FQGNSA. Trimming took 3 bases from V and 3 from J, leaving 13 bases between them. The CDR3 sequence: CASSFTGRGTDTQYF. The CDR3 nucleotides read TGTGCCAGCAGCTTCACAGGGAGGGGTACAGATACGCAGTATTTT.

V is TRBV6-5 and J is TRBJ1-1; 8 bases fit TRBD1. The trim removed 0 bases at V and 1 base at J, leaving 1 base unmatched. Germline assignment: CDR1 MNHEY and CDR2 SVGAGI. The CDR3 is 15 residues long. This CDR3 is CASSYSDRGNTEAFF. The CDR3 DNA is TGTGCCAGCAGTTACTCAGACAGGGGGAACACTGAAGCTTTCTTT.

The V call is TRBV9, the J call TRBJ2-2; tentatively, D is TRBD2 (5 bases). Deletions cut 4 bases from V and 4 bases from J, with 14 bases between. The CDR3 has 15 amino acids. CDR1 is SGDLS, CDR2 YYNGEE, per germline. CDR3 sequence: CASSPDVTTTGELFF. The CDR3 coding sequence is TGTGCCAGCAGCCCAGACGTGACTACCACCGGGGAGCTGTTTTTT.

The chain employs TRBV2 and TRBJ2-3; 9 bases agree with TRBD2. There are 14 residues in the CDR3. J lost 4 bases, V lost 10 bases, and 9 bases had no gene match. Per germline, CDR1 SNHLY and CDR2 FYNNEI. In nucleotides, the CDR3 is TGTGCCACCGCTTTGGGCGGGGGGGCAGATACGCAGTATTTT. This translates into CATALGGGADTQYF.

The CDR3 sequence is CASSLGQGGNIQYF. The CDR3 DNA reads as TGTGCCAGCAGTCTGGGACAGGGGGGAAACATTCAGTACTTC. The chain links TRBV27 to TRBJ2-4, with 11 positions matching TRBD1. The CDR3 contains 14 residues. Germline-derived CDR1 and CDR2 are MNHEY and SMNVEV (reference sequence). V lost 5 bases, J lost 6 bases, and 3 bases stayed unmatched.